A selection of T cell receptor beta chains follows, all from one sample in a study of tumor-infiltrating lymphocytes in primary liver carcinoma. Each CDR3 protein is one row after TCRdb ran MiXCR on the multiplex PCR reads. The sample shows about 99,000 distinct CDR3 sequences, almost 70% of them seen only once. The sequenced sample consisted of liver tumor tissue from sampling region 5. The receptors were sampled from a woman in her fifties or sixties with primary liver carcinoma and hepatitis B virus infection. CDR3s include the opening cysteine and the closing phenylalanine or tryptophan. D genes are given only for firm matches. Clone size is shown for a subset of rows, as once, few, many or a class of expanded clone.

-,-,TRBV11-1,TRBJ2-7,CTTSPRTAGLPEQYF,TGTACCACCAGCCCTCGGACAGCAGGACTACCCGAGCAGTACTTC
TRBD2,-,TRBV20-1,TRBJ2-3,CSANLLPAAGGPTDTQYF,TGCAGTGCCAATCTACTTCCCGCAGCGGGAGGACCCACAGATACGCAGTATTTT
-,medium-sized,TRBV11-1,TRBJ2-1,CASSFIGASLSYNEQFF,TGTGCCAGCAGCTTCATAGGTGCATCCCTATCCTACAATGAGCAGTTCTTC
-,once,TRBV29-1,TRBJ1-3,CSAQSGERTGSGNTIYF,TGCAGCGCTCAAAGTGGAGAGAGAACGGGATCTGGAAACACCATATATTTT
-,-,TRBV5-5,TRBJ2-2,CASSYSRGSNTGELFF,TGCGCCAGCAGCTATTCGCGTGGCTCGAACACCGGGGAGCTGTTTTTT
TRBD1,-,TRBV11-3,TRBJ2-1,CASKPGTGGNYEQFF,TGTGCCAGCAAGCCCGGGACAGGGGGCAACTACGAGCAGTTCTTC
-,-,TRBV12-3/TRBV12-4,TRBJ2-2,CASSFPGQTNTGELFF,TGTGCCAGTAGTTTTCCGGGGCAAACGAACACCGGGGAGCTGTTTTTT
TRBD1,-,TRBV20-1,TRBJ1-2,CSAKEGARAGYTF,TGCAGTGCTAAGGAGGGGGCGCGTGCTGGCTACACCTTC
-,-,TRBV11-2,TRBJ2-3,CASSRGAGSTSTQYF,TGTGCCAGCAGCCGGGGGGCAGGGAGCACAAGTACGCAGTATTTT
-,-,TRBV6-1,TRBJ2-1,CATRAGDSYKEQFF,TGTGCCACCAGGGCTGGGGACTCCTACAAAGAGCAGTTCTTC
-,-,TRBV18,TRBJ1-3,CASSPPSGAGNTIYF,TGTGCCAGCTCACCACCTTCAGGGGCTGGAAACACCATATATTTT
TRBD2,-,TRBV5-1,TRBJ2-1,CASRTSGSCNEQFF,TGCGCCAGCAGAACTAGCGGGTCATGCAATGAGCAGTTCTTC
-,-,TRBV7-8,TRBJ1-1,CASSLEPGGGSTGAFF,TGTGCCAGCAGCTTAGAACCTGGGGGAGGAAGCACTGGAGCTTTCTTT
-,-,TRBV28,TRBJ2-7,CASSPKYEQYF,TGTGCCAGCAGTCCGAAATACGAGCAGTACTTC
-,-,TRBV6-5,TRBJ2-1,CVCSYSGPRDNEQFF,TGTGTCTGCAGTTACAGCGGACCGAGGGACAATGAGCAGTTCTTC
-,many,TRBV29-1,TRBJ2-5,CSVGSGGEETQYF,TGCAGCGTTGGATCAGGAGGGGAAGAGACCCAGTACTTC
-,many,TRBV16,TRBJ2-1,CASSLPTRLVVGNEQFF,TGTGCCAGCAGCCTCCCGACTAGATTAGTGGTGGGCAATGAGCAGTTCTTC
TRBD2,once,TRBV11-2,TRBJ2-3,CASRDRPSGRQDTQYF,TGTGCCAGCAGAGATAGGCCTAGCGGGAGGCAGGATACGCAGTATTTT
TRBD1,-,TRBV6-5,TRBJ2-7,CVSSFAGTGRDEQYF,TGTGTCAGCAGTTTTGCCGGGACAGGGAGGGACGAGCAGTACTTC
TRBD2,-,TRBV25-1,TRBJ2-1,CASSESGGNSYNEQFF,TGTGCCAGCAGTGAATCGGGGGGTAACTCCTACAATGAGCAGTTCTTC
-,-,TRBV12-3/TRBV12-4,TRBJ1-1,CASSTGAPMNTEALF,TGTGCCAGCAGTACGGGGGCACCGATGAACACTGAAGCTTTATTT
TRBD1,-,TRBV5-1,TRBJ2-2,CASSGTGTGGTGELFF,TGCGCCAGCAGCGGAACCGGGACAGGGGGCACCGGGGAGCTGTTTTTT